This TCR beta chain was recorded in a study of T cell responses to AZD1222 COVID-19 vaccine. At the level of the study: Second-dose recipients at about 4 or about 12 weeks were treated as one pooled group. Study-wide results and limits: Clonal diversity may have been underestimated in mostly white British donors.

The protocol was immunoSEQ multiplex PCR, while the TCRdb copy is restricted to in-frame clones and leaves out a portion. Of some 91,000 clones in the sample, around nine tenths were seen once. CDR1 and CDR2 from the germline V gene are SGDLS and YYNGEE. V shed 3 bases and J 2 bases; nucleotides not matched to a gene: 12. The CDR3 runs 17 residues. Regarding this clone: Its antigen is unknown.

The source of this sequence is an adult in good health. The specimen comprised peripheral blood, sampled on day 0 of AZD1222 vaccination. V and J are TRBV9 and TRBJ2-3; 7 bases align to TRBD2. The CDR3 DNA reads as TGTGCCAGCAGCGCTTGGGGGGGTCTAGGCACCACAGATACGCAGTATTTT. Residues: CASSAWGGLGTTDTQYF.